A single sample is the source of the 8 T cell receptor beta chains below, sequenced in a study of cytomegalovirus exposure and HLA in healthy donors. Measured with immunoSEQ multiplex PCR; TCRdb has only the in-frame clones, and not every one. The sample lists about 82,000 clones, 90% to 95% occurring once. Sequencing was carried out using PBMCs. The receptors were gathered from a young man in good health and CMV-seronegative.

V gene TRBV30 combines with J gene TRBJ2-1; TRBD1 is a possible D gene (6 bases). The CDR3 covers 14 residues. Trimming left V 2 bases short and J 3 bases short, with 11 bases between. Germline loops: CDR1 GTSNPN, CDR2 SVGIG (reference sequence). The CDR3 region has the DNA TGTGCCTGGAGTTTACAGGGTTACTACAATGAGCAGTTCTTC. Translating it yields CAWSLQGYYNEQFF. Together with reference TRBV30 and TRBJ2-1, the CDR3 gives the full variable domain: SQTIHQWPATLVQPVGSPLSLECTVEGTSNPNLYWYRQAAGRGLQLLFYSVGIGQISSEVPQNLSASRPQDRQFILSSKKLLLSDSGFYLCAWSLQGYYNEQFFGPGTRLTVL.

The chain recombines TRBV5-1 with TRBJ2-2, with TRBD1 as a possible D gene (5 bases). Germline lookup yields CDR1 SGHRS and CDR2 YFSETQ. There are 13 residues in the CDR3. Trimming removed 0 bases from V and 10 bases from J, with 10 bases in between. The DNA for the CDR3 is TGCGCCAGCAGCTTGGGACAGTCGGAGGAGCTGTTTTTT. Protein product: CASSLGQSEELFF.

The rearrangement links TRBV11-3 to TRBJ2-3; 10 bases align to TRBD2. This CDR3 contains 14 residues. Germline CDR1 and CDR2: SGHNT and YENEEA. The J segment lost 3 bases and the V segment lost 6 bases, leaving 3 bases of the junction unmatched. CDR3 DNA sequence: TGTGCCAGCAGGAAGCGGGAGGGAACAGATACGCAGTATTTT. Residues: CASRKREGTDTQYF.

V usage is TRBV29-1 and J usage is TRBJ1-2, with D maybe TRBD1 (5 bases). The CDR3 totals 12 residues. Germline CDR1 is SQVTM and CDR2 is ANQGSEA. Trimming removed 2 bases from V and 3 bases from J, with 7 bases in between. The CDR3 bases are TGCAGCGTTGAAACCAGGGACTATGGCTACACCTTC. This gives the protein CSVETRDYGYTF. The variable domain in full, completed from reference TRBV29-1 and TRBJ1-2, reads SAVISQKPSRDICQRGTSLTIQCQVDSQVTMMFWYRQQPGQSLTLIATANQGSEATYESGFVIDKFPISRPNLTFSTLTVSNMSPEDSSIYLCSVETRDYGYTFGSGTRLTVV.

The chain joins TRBV9 to TRBJ2-5; weak D call: TRBD2 (6 bases). The CDR3 runs 14 residues. V lost 0 bases, J lost 2 bases, and 8 bases lay in between. The V gene's germline CDR1 is SGDLS and CDR2 YYNGEE. The CDR3 DNA follows: TGTGCCAGCAGCGTAGATGGACTACAAGAGACCCAGTACTTC. It specifies CASSVDGLQETQYF.

The chain links TRBV19 to TRBJ2-2, with D perhaps matching TRBD1 (5 bases). CDR3 length: 22 amino acids. Trimming removed 0 bases at V and 3 bases at J, with 29 bases between. Germline V gene lookup returns CDR1 LNHDA and CDR2 SQIVND (reference sequence). CDR3 in amino acids: CASSIEAGMGFHISRDTGELFF. CDR3 sequence (DNA): TGTGCCAGTAGTATAGAGGCAGGGATGGGGTTTCACATCAGCAGGGACACCGGGGAGCTGTTTTTT.

The chain recombines TRBV25-1 with TRBJ1-4, with TRBD1 matching over 8 bases. V shed 3 bases and J 8 bases; nucleotides not matched to a gene: 5. The CDR3 runs to 14 residues. From germline, CDR1 is MGHDK and CDR2 SYGVNS. The CDR3 bases are TGTGCCAGCAGTGACCAGGGGGCGGGGGAAAAACTGTTTTTT. Its translation is CASSDQGAGEKLFF.

The rearrangement uses TRBV6-1 and TRBJ2-1, with 15 positions matching TRBD2. From germline, CDR1 is MNHNS and CDR2 SASEGT. This CDR3 spans 15 amino acids. Losses at the gene ends were 8 bases for V and 9 bases for J; bases not matched to a gene: 8. The CDR3 spells CASRGLAGGPGEQFF. In DNA form, the CDR3 reads TGTGCCAGCCGAGGACTAGCGGGGGGGCCGGGTGAGCAGTTCTTC.